Sequencing of this T cell receptor beta chain was carried out in a study of blood T cell repertoires in COVID-19 (dated by TCRdb to about 2020). About the full investigation: The collaborator samples originated in the United States, Italy and Spain and spanned the acute and convalescent phases of COVID-19. The dataset comprised deeply sampled blood TCRbeta repertoires from subjects exposed to, actively infected with, or recovered from COVID-19. HLA class I and class II types, where available, came from metadata supplied by the sample provider rather than from assay-based typing. The prospective study material was composed of cDNA or gDNA derived from T cells, B-cell-depleted T cells, or PBMCs. Samples were obtained from the ongoing ImmuneRACE study (first 160 participants) and from about 1,300 subjects provided by 6 global collaborators. Nearly every sample came with metadata listing a de-identified subject ID, COVID-19 status, age in years and sex. The repertoires were released in a freely available public database intended as a resource for research on the immune response to SARS-CoV-2.

Each collaborating institution followed its own protocols to collect whole blood in K2EDTA tubes. Collaborator samples were shipped for TCRbeta analysis as frozen whole blood, isolated PBMCs, or DNA extracted from either sample type. TCRbeta CDR3 regions were amplified from genomic DNA by means of the immunoSEQ Assay, a bias-controlled multiplex PCR. The study's own analysis went as follows. Nucleated cell counts per sample were estimated from amplification of reference gene primers within the assay. To quantify the absolute abundance of each unique TCRbeta CDR3 rearrangement, sequence reads were collapsed and filtered. For each sample, productive Simpson clonality was calculated by taking the square root of Simpson's diversity index across productive rearrangements. TCRdb carries this immuneACCESS record with in-frame sequences only. Its versions omit some clonotypes, under half of them owing to an unresolved V gene in the studies checked, with the rest unexplained. V and J calls and clone size follow that table, whereas D and trimming were derived from the DNA. The sample table records more than 70,000 clones; about four fifths of these occur just once. The ten biggest clones cover about 24% of the sample.

CDR1 and CDR2, per the germline V gene, are SGHTA and FQGTGA. V loses 1 base, J loses 8 bases, and the germline ends lie 6 bases apart. There are 12 amino acids in the CDR3, from cysteine to phenylalanine inclusive. Just the 36-base CDR3 DNA is kept, in frame starting at base 1. General findings and caveats noted by the study authors: The amount of clinical and demographic metadata varied by source and participant and was provided uncurated.

Worth noting for this clone: Which antigen it targets is not known. Base qualities are missing; no much larger clone stands one base away.

This TCR derives from a human donor in a cohort sampled during active COVID-19. The source material was peripheral blood. The rearranged chain carries TRBV7-3 and TRBJ2-1, with the identity of the D gene unclear. The CDR3 is CASSLNNDEQFF. At the DNA level, the sequence is TGTGCCAGCAGCTTAAACAACGATGAGCAGTTCTTC.